Listed below are T cell receptor beta chains from one sample, sequenced in a study of blood T cell repertoires in COVID-19. Assay: immunoSEQ multiplex PCR; the TCRdb copy retains only in-frame clones and omits some. Of 140,000 to 150,000 clones in the sample, 75% to 90% were seen once. Sequencing input: peripheral blood. The receptors originated from a woman aged 55-69 years with COVID-19, enrolled during active disease. The CDR3 runs from the conserved cysteine through the conserved F or W. A D gene is named only where the DNA matches it firmly. A row's size may be missing; if present it is once, few, many or a size class.

v_call,d_call,j_call,clone_size,cdr3_aa,cdr3_nt
TRBV11-3,TRBD1,TRBJ2-1,.,CASSDRSGQGIEQFF,TGTGCCAGCAGCGACCGGTCGGGACAGGGAATTGAGCAGTTCTTC
TRBV29-1,TRBD1,TRBJ1-3,.,CSVKAGGRNTIYF,TGCAGCGTTAAGGCAGGGGGCAGAAACACCATATATTTT
TRBV27,TRBD1,TRBJ2-3,.,CASRDGQGRTDTQYF,TGTGCCAGCAGGGATGGACAGGGTAGAACAGATACGCAGTATTTT
TRBV5-4,.,TRBJ1-2,.,CASSVLGRAGDGYTF,TGTGCCAGCAGCGTCTTAGGCAGGGCAGGCGATGGCTACACCTTC
TRBV7-8,.,TRBJ2-2,once,CASSLLYAGELFF,TGTGCCAGCAGCTTATTATATGCCGGGGAGCTGTTTTTT
TRBV5-4,.,TRBJ2-3,.,CASSSVLVTDTQYF,TGTGCCAGCAGCTCGGTTTTGGTCACAGATACGCAGTATTTT
TRBV6-5,.,TRBJ2-1,.,CASSYSRSGNEQFF,TGTGCCAGCAGTTACTCACGATCCGGCAATGAGCAGTTCTTC
TRBV7-6,TRBD2,TRBJ2-1,once,CASSERGGPGFEQFF,TGTGCCAGCAGCGAACGGGGGGGGCCCGGATTTGAGCAGTTCTTC
TRBV10-3,.,TRBJ1-1,few,CAISDGGRDTEAFF,TGTGCCATCAGTGACGGGGGGAGAGACACTGAAGCTTTCTTT
TRBV5-6,.,TRBJ1-4,.,CASSVRDIGEKLFF,TGTGCCAGCAGCGTCCGGGACATAGGCGAAAAACTGTTTTTT
TRBV6-6,.,TRBJ1-1,.,CASSYSIKHTNTEAFF,TGTGCCAGCAGTTACTCGATAAAACATACGAACACTGAAGCTTTCTTT
TRBV9,TRBD2,TRBJ2-3,.,CASSATSGTDTQYF,TGTGCCAGCAGCGCGACTAGCGGCACAGATACGCAGTATTTT
TRBV19,.,TRBJ1-5,once,CASSLGAAPAINQPQHF,TGTGCCAGTAGTTTAGGGGCAGCCCCGGCGATCAATCAGCCCCAGCATTTT
TRBV7-3,.,TRBJ1-1,.,CASSRNSDSEAFF,TGTGCCAGCAGCCGCAACTCTGACAGTGAAGCTTTCTTT
TRBV18,TRBD1,TRBJ1-1,.,CASSPPHGQGSTEAFF,TGTGCCAGCTCACCACCCCATGGACAGGGAAGCACTGAAGCTTTCTTT
TRBV14,TRBD1,TRBJ1-2,once,CASSSRQGSYGYTF,TGTGCCAGCAGCTCTCGACAGGGGAGCTATGGCTACACCTTC
TRBV4-2,TRBD2,TRBJ2-1,.,CASSQRTSGAYNEQFF,TGTGCCAGCAGCCAAAGGACTAGCGGCGCCTACAATGAGCAGTTCTTC
TRBV10-3,.,TRBJ2-1,.,CAISRTVHNEQFF,TGTGCCATCAGTCGGACAGTTCACAATGAGCAGTTCTTC
TRBV4-1,.,TRBJ1-2,.,CASSQEVGEAYGYTF,TGCGCCAGCAGCCAAGAGGTAGGAGAAGCGTATGGCTACACCTTC
TRBV6-5,.,TRBJ2-2,.,CASCGARFSGELFF,TGTGCCAGCTGCGGGGCCAGGTTTAGCGGGGAGCTGTTTTTT
TRBV2,.,TRBJ2-7,.,CASSEALAGSSYEQYF,TGTGCCAGCAGTGAAGCGCTGGCAGGAAGCTCCTACGAGCAGTACTTC
TRBV11-2,TRBD1,TRBJ1-3,.,CASSHASGTGGNTIYF,TGTGCCAGCAGCCACGCATCGGGGACAGGGGGAAACACCATATATTTT
TRBV4-1,.,TRBJ1-5,.,CASSQGGSLDQPQHF,TGCGCCAGCAGCCAAGGAGGCAGCTTGGATCAGCCCCAGCATTTT
TRBV5-8,TRBD1,TRBJ2-5,.,CASSLVVGQGAAETQYF,TGTGCCAGCAGCCTCGTAGTCGGACAGGGGGCAGCGGAGACCCAGTACTTC
TRBV19,.,TRBJ1-5,.,CASSAYPGAVISINQPQHF,TGTGCCAGTAGTGCATACCCAGGGGCCGTTATTTCCATCAATCAGCCCCAGCATTTT
TRBV5-4,.,TRBJ1-3,.,CASSLGSSGNTIYF,TGTGCCAGCAGCTTAGGGAGCTCTGGAAACACCATATATTTT
TRBV6-5,.,TRBJ1-1,.,CASSRGQNTEAFF,TGTGCCAGCAGCCGAGGACAGAACACTGAAGCTTTCTTT